The sequence of this T cell receptor beta chain was determined in a study of tumor-infiltrating lymphocytes in primary liver carcinoma. Study context: The study reported T1-T3 N0M0 tumors spanning 4.2 to 10 cm. Study-wide results and limits: Tumor-adjacent and tumor-blood pairs displayed less overlap than did pairs of tumor regions.

A primer matching the constant region was used to make TCR beta cDNA from about 500 ng of total RNA. Three nested multiplex PCR rounds of slightly modified ARM-PCR generated TCR beta libraries. In the first two PCR rounds, TRBV1-TRBV30 forward primers were paired with a C-beta reverse primer, and each round lasted about 9 cycles. MiXCR, run by TCRdb on the multiplex PCR reads, gives a single entry per CDR3 protein. Among about 180,000 distinct CDR3 sequences listed, roughly 60% were seen once. Germline values: CDR1 SGHAT, CDR2 FQNNGV. The V gene lost 0 bases and the J gene lost 12 bases, with 16 bases spanning the gap. The CDR3 loop spans 14 amino acids. At least ten counts were recorded for this clonotype. Its antigen is still unknown. Unsorted whole blood yielded blood RNA, and germline DNA was extracted as well.

Sequencing was done on a sample of peripheral blood. The rearrangement links TRBV11-2 to TRBJ2-3, with unresolved D. This TCR was sampled from a man aged 40-50 years with primary liver carcinoma and hepatitis B virus infection. CDR3 amino acids: CASSLDRVAAIQYF. The CDR3 bases are TGTGCCAGCAGCTTAGATCGGGTGGCAGCGATCCAGTATTTT.